This T cell receptor (beta chain) was identified in a study of response to subunit inactivated influenza vaccine. Study-wide results and caveats: A suggestion made by the authors is that each seasonal influenza vaccination recruits few new T cells.

In this sample, this clonotype turned up many times. Its specificity is unknown. MiXCR, applied by TCRdb to the RT-PCR reads, yields one record per CDR3 protein. The table lists more than 200,000 distinct CDR3 sequences, 12% of them singletons. The CDR3 has 12 amino acids. The V gene lost 5 bases and the J gene lost 5 bases, with 9 bases spanning the gap. Germline-derived CDR1 and CDR2 are SGHTA and FQGNSA. The rearrangement joins TRBV7-2 to TRBJ1-1; no clear D. The source was non-naive T cells sorted from PBMCs, collected 14 to 15 days before vaccination. The sequence came from a man over 45 who received an inactivated influenza vaccine. The CDR3 sequence: CASSRTGTEAFF. In nucleotides, the CDR3 is TGTGCCAGCAGCCGGACGGGGACTGAAGCTTTCTTT.